This T cell receptor (beta chain) derives from a study of patients and donors after allogeneic stem cell transplantation. TCRdb re-analysed the RT-PCR reads in MiXCR, keeping a single row per CDR3 protein. The table lists about 230,000 distinct CDR3 sequences, around 14% of them singletons. This clonotype originated in a human donor who was either an allogeneic HSCT recipient or a stem cell or donor lymphocyte infusion donor (not recorded which). It is not recorded whose cells these are; they may come from a transplant donor. The sample was blood, either unsorted or a sorted T cell fraction (not recorded which).

CDR3 bases: TGTGCCAGCTCACCAACCAGGGCAAACACCATATATTTT. It encodes CASSPTRANTIYF. This sequence joins TRBV18 and TRBJ1-3, with D possibly TRBD1 on 5 matching bases. Germline V lookup: CDR1 KGHSH, CDR2 LQKENI. V was cut by 2 bases and J by 6 bases, with 8 bases left in between. The CDR3 is 13 residues long.